Described below is a single T cell receptor beta chain sequence and its context. This record comes from a study of T-cell reconstitution after alpha-beta-depleted transplantation in children. Preparing the TCRbeta library involved the use of unique molecular identifiers. TCRdb reprocessed the PCR reads with MiXCR, giving one entry per CDR3 protein. This table holds hundreds of thousands of distinct CDR3 sequences, around a third found once. V was pared by 1 base and J by 6 bases, with 10 bases between. CDR1 SQVTM and CDR2 ANQGSEA come from the germline V gene. The CDR3 is made up of 12 amino acids. J is TRBJ2-7 and V is TRBV29-1; D gene unclear. The receptor comes from a human donor who donated a stem cell graft to a child with aplastic anemia. The sequenced sample was PBMCs from the stem cell graft donor, obtained from the stem cell graft. The CDR3 is CSVEVPSREQYF. The CDR3 DNA sequence: TGCAGCGTTGAAGTTCCTAGTCGCGAGCAGTACTTC.